This T cell receptor beta chain is from a study of cytomegalovirus exposure and HLA in healthy donors. At the level of the study: Within the Caucasian-associated ancestry cluster were around four fifths of the roughly 430 genotyped donors.

Both 60 Vbeta primers and 13 Jbeta primers went into the PCR. Clones were sequenced by immunoSEQ multiplex PCR, and TCRdb holds only the in-frame ones, with some missing. The sample has about 240,000 clones; roughly 73% are singletons. The TCR comes from a boy between 10 and 17 years old in good health and CMV-seronegative. The specimen was PBMCs.

This CDR3 is CSVGGLVTDTQYF. CDR3 in DNA: TGCAGCGTCGGTGGACTAGTTACGGATACGCAGTATTTT. The gene calls are TRBV29-1 and TRBJ2-3; 7 bases agree with TRBD2. The germline V gene has CDR1 SQVTM and CDR2 ANQGSEA. The trim removed 6 bases at V and 6 bases at J, leaving 9 bases unmatched. CDR3 length: 13 residues.